The text below deals with one T cell receptor beta chain. The antigen remains undetermined. The table came from immunoSEQ multiplex PCR; TCRdb's copy has only in-frame clones and leaves some out. The sample includes 29,000 or so clones, 71% of them seen just once. This specimen belongs to a study of PD-1 blockade in classical Hodgkin lymphoma. The V end was cut by 4 bases, the J end by 3 bases, with 11 bases between. The length of the CDR3 is 13 residues. The V gene's germline CDR1 is SGHDT and CDR2 YYEEEE. Every patient was affected by relapse after autologous stem cell transplantation, while exposure to brentuximab vedotin was not uniform. General study results and limits: TCR diversity in CD4+, not CD8+, cells rose significantly by C4D1.

This TCR was recovered from a human donor with classical Hodgkin lymphoma. J is TRBJ2-7 and V is TRBV5-6, with D possibly being TRBD2 (6 bases). Specimen: peripheral blood mononuclear cells (PBMCs), collected before the second cycle of nivolumab. The CDR3 here is CASSLPGGYEQYF. Written as DNA, the CDR3 is TGTGCCAGCAGCCTTCCCGGGGGCTACGAGCAGTACTTC.